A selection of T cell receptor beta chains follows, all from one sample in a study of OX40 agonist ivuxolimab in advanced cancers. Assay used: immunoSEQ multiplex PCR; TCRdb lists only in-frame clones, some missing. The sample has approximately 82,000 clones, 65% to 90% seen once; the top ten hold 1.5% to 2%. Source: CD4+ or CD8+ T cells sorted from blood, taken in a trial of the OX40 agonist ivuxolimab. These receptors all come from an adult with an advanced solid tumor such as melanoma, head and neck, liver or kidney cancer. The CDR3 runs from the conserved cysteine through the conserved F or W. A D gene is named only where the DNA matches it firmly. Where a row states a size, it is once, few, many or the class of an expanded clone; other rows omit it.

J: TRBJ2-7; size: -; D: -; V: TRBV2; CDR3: CASSDFGGLNEQYF; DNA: TGTGCCAGCAGTGATTTCGGGGGGCTCAACGAGCAGTACTTC
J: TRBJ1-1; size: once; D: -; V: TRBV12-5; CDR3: CASGLRGADQAFF; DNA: TGTGCTAGTGGTTTGCGGGGTGCTGACCAAGCTTTCTTT
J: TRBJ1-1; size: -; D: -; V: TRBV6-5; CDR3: CASSSGTTLLNTEAFF; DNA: TGTGCCAGCAGTTCGGGGACAACACTCCTAAACACTGAAGCTTTCTTT
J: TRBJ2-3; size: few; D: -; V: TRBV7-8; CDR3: CASSLARLDPQYF; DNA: TGTGCCAGCAGCTTAGCAAGGCTAGACCCGCAGTATTTT
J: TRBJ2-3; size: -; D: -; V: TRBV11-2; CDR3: CASSMTTSPDTQYF; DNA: TGTGCCAGCAGCATGACTACCTCCCCGGATACGCAGTATTTT
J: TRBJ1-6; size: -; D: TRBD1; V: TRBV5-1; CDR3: CASSLRTGNSPLHF; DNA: TGCGCCAGCAGCCTCCGGACAGGAAATTCACCCCTCCACTTT
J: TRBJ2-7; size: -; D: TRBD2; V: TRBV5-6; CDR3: CASSPGPGGYEQYF; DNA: TGTGCCAGCAGCCCGGGACCGGGGGGGTACGAGCAGTACTTC
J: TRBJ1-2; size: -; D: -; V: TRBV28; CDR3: CASSLSLGARGYTF; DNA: TGTGCCAGCAGTTTATCGCTGGGGGCGCGGGGCTACACCTTC
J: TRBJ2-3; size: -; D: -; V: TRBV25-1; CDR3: CASSEGRGFTDTQYF; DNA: TGTGCCAGCAGTGAGGGCAGGGGATTCACAGATACGCAGTATTTT
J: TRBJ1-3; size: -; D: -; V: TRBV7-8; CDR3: CASSLSNWGERNTIYF; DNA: TGTGCCAGCAGCTTATCAAACTGGGGTGAACGAAACACCATATATTTT
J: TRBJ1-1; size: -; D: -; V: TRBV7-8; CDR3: CASSFFIRGISTEAFF; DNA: TGTGCCAGCAGTTTTTTCATCAGGGGAATTTCGACTGAAGCTTTCTTT
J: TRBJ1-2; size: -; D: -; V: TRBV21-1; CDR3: CASSKTGPYGYTF; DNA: TGTGCCAGCAGCAAAACAGGACCCTATGGCTACACCTTC
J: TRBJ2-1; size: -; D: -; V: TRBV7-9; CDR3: CASSSYSSHQFF; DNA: TGTGCCAGCAGCTCCTACAGTTCCCACCAGTTCTTC
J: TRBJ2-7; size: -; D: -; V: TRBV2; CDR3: CASRARAYEQYF; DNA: TGTGCCAGCAGAGCTAGGGCCTACGAGCAGTACTTC
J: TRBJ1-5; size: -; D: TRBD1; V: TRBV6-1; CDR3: CASSGGGGTDSNQPQHF; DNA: TGTGCCAGCAGTGGAGGCGGGGGGACAGATAGCAATCAGCCCCAGCATTTT
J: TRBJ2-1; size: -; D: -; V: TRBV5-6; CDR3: CASSRTGRTYNEQFF; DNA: TGTGCCAGCAGCCGCACCGGGAGAACCTACAATGAGCAGTTCTTC
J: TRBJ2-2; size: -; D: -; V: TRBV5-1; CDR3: CASTPLQSGNTGELFF; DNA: TGCGCCAGCACTCCCCTCCAGTCGGGGAACACCGGGGAGCTGTTTTTT
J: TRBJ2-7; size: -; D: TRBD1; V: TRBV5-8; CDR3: CASSFGTGAYEQYF; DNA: TGTGCCAGCAGCTTCGGGACAGGGGCCTACGAGCAGTACTTC
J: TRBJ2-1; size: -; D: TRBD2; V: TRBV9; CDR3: CASSVGSTSGSNEQFF; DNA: TGTGCCAGCAGCGTAGGCTCCACTAGCGGGAGTAATGAGCAGTTCTTC
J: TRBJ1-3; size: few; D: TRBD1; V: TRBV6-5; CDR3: CASSGTGHSGNTIYF; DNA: TGTGCCAGCAGCGGGACAGGCCACTCTGGAAACACCATATATTTT
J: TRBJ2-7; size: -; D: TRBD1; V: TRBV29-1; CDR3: CSIGQGVQHEQYF; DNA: TGCAGCATAGGACAGGGGGTTCAGCACGAGCAGTACTTC
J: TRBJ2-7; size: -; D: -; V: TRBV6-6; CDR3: CASSYPQGGPYEQYF; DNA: TGTGCCAGCAGTTACCCTCAGGGGGGCCCTTACGAGCAGTACTTC
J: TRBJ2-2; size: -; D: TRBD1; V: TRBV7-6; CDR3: CAVTGGFTNTGELFF; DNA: TGTGCCGTAACAGGGGGTTTTACGAACACCGGGGAGCTGTTTTTT
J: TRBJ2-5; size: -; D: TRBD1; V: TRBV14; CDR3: CASSFRGRDWETQYF; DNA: TGTGCCAGCAGTTTTAGGGGGCGCGACTGGGAGACCCAGTACTTC
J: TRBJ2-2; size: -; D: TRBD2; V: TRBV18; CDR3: CASSRRTSGSITGELFF; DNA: TGTGCCAGCTCACGTCGGACTAGCGGGAGCATTACCGGGGAGCTGTTTTTT
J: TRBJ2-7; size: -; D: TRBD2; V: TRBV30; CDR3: CAWGGSGRGSYEQYF; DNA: TGTGCCTGGGGAGGTAGCGGGAGGGGATCCTACGAGCAGTACTTC
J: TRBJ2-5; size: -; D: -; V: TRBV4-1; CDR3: CASSQDSMRQETQYF; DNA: TGCGCCAGCAGCCAAGATTCAATGCGCCAAGAGACCCAGTACTTC
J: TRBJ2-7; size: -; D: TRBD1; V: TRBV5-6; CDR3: CASSLAGTETWGEQYF; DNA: TGTGCCAGCAGCTTGGCTGGGACAGAGACTTGGGGCGAGCAGTACTTC
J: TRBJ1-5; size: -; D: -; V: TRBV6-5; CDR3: CASSSNRGNQPQHF; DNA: TGTGCCAGCAGTTCAAACCGGGGCAATCAGCCCCAGCATTTT
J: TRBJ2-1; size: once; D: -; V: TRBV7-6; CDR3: CASSLQRAGYNEQFF; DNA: TGTGCCAGCAGCTTGCAGCGGGCCGGATACAATGAGCAGTTCTTC
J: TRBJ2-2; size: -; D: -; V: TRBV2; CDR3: CASSEAANTGELFF; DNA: TGTGCCAGCAGTGAAGCAGCGAACACCGGGGAGCTGTTTTTT
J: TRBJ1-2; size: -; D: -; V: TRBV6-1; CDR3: CASRGDNNYGYTF; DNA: TGTGCCAGCAGGGGGGACAATAACTATGGCTACACCTTC
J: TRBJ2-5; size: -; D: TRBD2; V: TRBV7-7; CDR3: CASSDGLAGTQETQYF; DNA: TGTGCTAGCAGCGATGGACTAGCGGGGACCCAAGAGACCCAGTACTTC
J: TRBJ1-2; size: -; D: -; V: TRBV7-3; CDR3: CASSLDGNYGYTF; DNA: TGTGCCAGCAGCTTAGACGGGAACTATGGCTACACCTTC
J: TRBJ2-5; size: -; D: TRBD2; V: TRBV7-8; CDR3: CASSLGRTSGKDETQYF; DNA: TGTGCCAGCAGCTTAGGAAGGACTAGCGGGAAGGATGAGACCCAGTACTTC
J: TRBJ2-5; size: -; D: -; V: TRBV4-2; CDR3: CASSQGLGVETQYF; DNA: TGTGCCAGCAGCCAAGGCCTAGGTGTAGAGACCCAGTACTTC
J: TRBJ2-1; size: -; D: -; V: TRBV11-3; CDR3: CASSLDLGLAGQDNEQFF; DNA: TGTGCCAGCAGCTTAGATCTCGGGCTAGCGGGACAGGACAATGAGCAGTTCTTC
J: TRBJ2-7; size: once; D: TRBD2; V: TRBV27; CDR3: CASSFTGASGNYEQYF; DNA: TGTGCCAGCAGTTTCACCGGGGCTAGCGGGAACTACGAGCAGTACTTC
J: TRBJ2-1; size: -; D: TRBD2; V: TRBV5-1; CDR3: CASSPPAGGHNEQFF; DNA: TGCGCCAGCAGCCCCCCGGCGGGAGGGCACAATGAGCAGTTCTTC
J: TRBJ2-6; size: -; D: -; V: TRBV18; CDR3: CASSPPFDGANVLTF; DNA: TGTGCCAGCTCACCACCCTTTGATGGGGCCAACGTCCTGACTTTC
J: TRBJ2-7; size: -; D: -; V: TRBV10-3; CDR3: CAISGRGKGGEQYF; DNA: TGTGCCATCAGTGGGCGAGGGAAAGGTGGCGAGCAGTACTTC
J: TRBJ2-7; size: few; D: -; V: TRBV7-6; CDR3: CASSIERATYEQYF; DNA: TGTGCCAGCAGCATAGAGCGGGCGACCTACGAGCAGTACTTC
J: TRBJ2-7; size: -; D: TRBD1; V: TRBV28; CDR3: CASRLSGTGFSYEQYF; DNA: TGTGCCAGCAGGCTTTCCGGGACAGGGTTCTCCTACGAGCAGTACTTC